These 8 T cell receptor beta chains were sequenced from one sample in a study of T cell repertoires in cytomegalovirus infection. TCRdb reprocessed the reads with MiXCR, giving one entry per CDR3 protein. The sample yields fewer than 900,000 distinct CDR3 sequences, about 29% seen once. These receptors lack a known antigen. Here the sequenced sample was cultured CD8+ T cells from PBMCs, taken from culture after CMV antigen stimulation. The receptors shown here come from a human donor in good health (CMV status not recorded). Some clones in this sample may be carry-over from other donors' samples.

The chain combines TRBV6-2 or TRBV6-3 with TRBJ2-3; 7 positions agree with TRBD2. Germline assignment: CDR1 MNHEY and CDR2 SVGEGT. This CDR3 region has 15 residues. V gave up 7 bases and J gave up 2 bases; unmatched junction bases: 9. DNA for the CDR3: TGTGCCAGCACCTGGACCGGGGGGACCACAGATACGCAGTATTTT. It encodes CASTWTGGTTDTQYF.

This clonotype was seen a handful of times. The chain carries TRBV7-9 and TRBJ2-1; D is perhaps TRBD2 (6 bases). V was trimmed by 7 bases and J by 8 bases, leaving 21 bases between them. Germline CDR1 and CDR2: SEHNR and FQNEAQ (reference sequence). The CDR3 length is 15 residues. CDR3 DNA sequence: TGTGCCAGCACCCACCGGGGCGAGGGACTCTATGAGCAGTTCTTC. It specifies CASTHRGEGLYEQFF.

This clonotype was counted between two and nine times. The junction departs from germline at one end; a sequencing error may be responsible. V gene TRBV10-3 combines with J gene TRBJ1-1; D uncertain. Germline lookup yields CDR1 ENHRY and CDR2 SYGVKD. This CDR3 comprises 15 residues. For the CDR3, the DNA is TGTGCCATCGGTGAGCATCCTGGGGTGAACACTGAAGCTTTCTTT. Encoded protein: CAIGEHPGVNTEAFF.

V gene TRBV11-2 combines with J gene TRBJ2-7, with D unresolved. The CDR3 consists of 16 residues. The germline V gene encodes CDR1 SGHAT and CDR2 FQNNGV. Trimming took 0 bases from V and 4 from J, leaving 16 bases between them. The CDR3 DNA reads as TGTGCCAGCAGCTTAGATTCCTCATTGGGGATATACGAGCAGTACTTC. It codes for CASSLDSSLGIYEQYF.

The chain links TRBV7-9 to TRBJ2-5, with TRBD2 matching 8 bases. V shed 3 bases, J shed 4 bases, and the junction held 7 bases outside the gene matches. There are 15 residues in the CDR3. CDR1 is SEHNR and CDR2 is FQNEAQ in the germline V gene (reference sequence). CDR3: CASSFLTREGETQYF. The CDR3 DNA reads TGTGCCAGCAGCTTTTTAACTCGGGAGGGAGAGACCCAGTACTTC.

The chain couples TRBV20-1 to TRBJ2-1, with D possibly called TRBD1 or TRBD2 (6 bases each). The V gene's germline CDR1 is DFQATT and CDR2 SNEGSKA (reference sequence). Trimming stripped 0 bases from V and 0 bases from J, with 12 bases between. The CDR3 runs 16 residues. CDR3 residues: CSARDLGGLSYNEQFF. The CDR3 DNA sequence: TGCAGTGCTAGAGATCTCGGGGGCCTCTCCTACAATGAGCAGTTCTTC.

This chain uses TRBV28 with TRBJ2-5, with 7 positions matching TRBD1. CDR1 and CDR2 from the germline V gene are MDHEN and SYDVKM. Trimming removed 5 bases from V and 2 bases from J; junction bases left unmatched: 2. This CDR3 is built from 13 residues. The CDR3 coding sequence is TGTGCCAGCAGTGAGACAGGGCAAGAGACCCAGTACTTC. Protein: CASSETGQETQYF.

The chain links TRBV6-2 or TRBV6-3 to TRBJ2-1; 9 positions match TRBD2. The CDR3 covers 16 residues. Germline CDR1 reads MNHEY; CDR2 reads SVGEGT. V gave up 2 bases and J gave up 5 bases; unmatched junction bases: 7. The CDR3 sequence: CASSYRVAGEHNEQFF. The DNA for the CDR3 is TGTGCCAGCAGTTACCGGGTAGCGGGGGAACACAATGAGCAGTTCTTC.